These 18 T cell receptor beta chains were sequenced from one sample in a study of Ad26.COV2.S vaccination and SARS-CoV-2 variants. Treatment denoted: around 19 received Ad26.COV2.S at low or high dose, single or two shots; about 5 received placebo; per-sample allocation not given. Sampling was performed 63 days after the first vaccine or placebo injection. Repertoires were generated with immunoSEQ multiplex PCR, while TCRdb's copy carries only in-frame clones and drops some. The table includes some 520,000 clones, around 90% detected once. Specimen: peripheral blood, collected in a trial of Ad26.COV2.S vaccine versus placebo. The receptors were sampled from a person between 18 and 60 years old who received the Ad26.COV2.S COVID-19 vaccine or a placebo.

The V call is TRBV15, the J call TRBJ2-3; weak D call: TRBD2 (6 bases). Trimming took off 2 bases at V and 8 bases at J, with 17 bases between the two ends. CDR1 and CDR2 from the germline V gene are LNHNV and YYDKDF (reference sequence). CDR3 size: 15 residues. CDR3 amino acids: CATSRRGRDPGTQYF. The CDR3 DNA reads as TGTGCCACCAGCAGAAGAGGGCGGGACCCGGGTACGCAGTATTTT.

The chain employs TRBV19 and TRBJ2-5; 7 nucleotides align to TRBD2. This CDR3 spans 13 amino acids. Looked up from germline, CDR1 is LNHDA and CDR2 is SQIVND (reference sequence). After removal of 6 bases from V and 5 bases from J, the junction contained 6 bases not matched to a gene. This CDR3 is CASRKAGLETQYF. CDR3 DNA: TGTGCCAGTAGAAAAGCGGGATTGGAGACCCAGTACTTC.

The chain uses TRBV5-1 and TRBJ2-5; D remains unclear. Trimming removed 0 bases from V and 2 bases from J, with 11 bases in between. The CDR3 spans 15 residues. CDR1 is SGHRS, CDR2 YFSETQ, per germline. The CDR3 nucleotides are TGCGCCAGCAGCTTGGCCACAACTCCTCAAGAGACCCAGTACTTC. It is translated as CASSLATTPQETQYF.

On this clone: One end of the junction varies from germline; a read error may be responsible. The chain carries TRBV7-7 and TRBJ2-5, with 8 bases identical to TRBD1. Per the germline V gene, CDR1 is SSHAT and CDR2 is FNYEAQ (reference sequence). CDR3 size: 14 residues. CDR3 nucleotide sequence: TGTGCTAGCAGTTCTGACAGGGGCCAAGAGACCCAGTACTTC. This gives the protein CASSSDRGQETQYF. The whole variable domain, remainder taken from reference TRBV7-7 and TRBJ2-5, is GAGVSQSPRYKVTKRGQDVTLRCDPISSHATLYWYQQALGQGPEFLTYFNYEAQPDKSGLPSDRFSAERPEGSISTLTIQRTEQRDSAMYRCASSSDRGQETQYFGPGTRLLVL.

This rearrangement joins TRBV6-1 to TRBJ2-1; D gene uncertain. V lost 1 base, J lost 3 bases, and 13 bases lay in between. This CDR3 contains 16 residues. Germline loops: CDR1 MNHNS, CDR2 SASEGT. The CDR3 sequence is CASSEGQTLFYNEQFF. The CDR3 DNA reads TGTGCCAGCAGTGAAGGGCAGACCCTGTTCTACAATGAGCAGTTCTTC.

This clone has a handful of counts. The rearrangement links TRBV5-1 to TRBJ2-1; D may match TRBD1 or TRBD2 (5 bases each). The V gene lost 0 bases and the J gene lost 9 bases, with 19 bases spanning the gap. Looked up from germline, CDR1 is SGHRS and CDR2 is YFSETQ. This CDR3 contains 16 residues. The DNA for the CDR3 is TGCGCCAGCAGCTTGGCGGGGTCACCGTGGGGCGGTGAGCAGTTCTTC. It specifies CASSLAGSPWGGEQFF. Complete variable domain (other parts from reference TRBV5-1 and TRBJ2-1): KAGVTQTPRYLIKTRGQQVTLSCSPISGHRSVSWYQQTPGQGLQFLFEYFSETQRNKGNFPGRFSGRQFSNSRSEMNVSTLELGDSALYLCASSLAGSPWGGEQFFGPGTRLTVL.

This chain links TRBV19 with TRBJ1-1, with 7 nucleotides matching TRBD1. There are 13 residues in the CDR3. The germline CDR1 and CDR2 sequences are LNHDA and SQIVND (reference sequence). Germline trimming cut 11 bases from V and 6 bases from J; bases unmatched to any gene: 12. The CDR3 nucleotides are TGTGCCGCGAGCAGGGGGTTTGTCTCTGAAGCTTTCTTT. This translates into CAASRGFVSEAFF.

The J gene is TRBJ2-1, the V gene TRBV7-3; no definite D call. The CDR3 has 15 residues. Germline CDR1 is SGHTA and CDR2 is FQGTGA. V dropped 3 bases and J dropped 5 bases, with 14 bases sitting between them. The CDR3 region has the DNA TGTGCCAGCAGCTTCGCGGCCCATCCGAACAATGAGCAGTTCTTC. Amino acids: CASSFAAHPNNEQFF.

In DNA form, the CDR3 reads TGTGCCAGTAGTATAGCCGACAACCAAGAGACCCAGTACTTC. Residues: CASSIADNQETQYF. This rearrangement joins TRBV19 to TRBJ2-5; D gene uncertain. Trimming took 1 base from V and 0 from J, leaving 6 bases between them. This CDR3 region has 14 residues. The germline gives CDR1 LNHDA, CDR2 SQIVND (reference sequence).

The chain joins TRBV10-3 to TRBJ2-1; D is perhaps TRBD1 or TRBD2 (5 bases each). The germline gives CDR1 ENHRY, CDR2 SYGVKD. CDR3 length: 10 amino acids. Between the trimmed V and J ends, which lost 8 bases and 14 bases, there was a span of 13 bases. The CDR3 bases are TGTGCCATCGGGGGTTCGGTGAAGTTCTTC. The encoded protein is CAIGGSVKFF.

The CDR3 region has the DNA TGCGCCAGCAGCACGGGAGGGGGCGAGTCGGAAAAACTGTTTTTT. This codes for CASSTGGGESEKLFF. The chain links TRBV5-1 to TRBJ1-4; 7 bases are shared with TRBD1. Germline V gives CDR1 SGHRS, CDR2 YFSETQ. V was clipped by 4 bases and J by 8 bases; unmatched bases: 11. The CDR3 has 15 residues.

This rearrangement joins TRBV6-5 to TRBJ2-7; perhaps TRBD1 as D (6 bases). The CDR3 covers 16 residues. Germline V gene lookup returns CDR1 MNHEY and CDR2 SVGAGI. The ends were cut back, 4 bases at V and 4 bases at J, with 20 bases in the middle. CDR3: CASSLQGPVLVYEQYF. As DNA, the CDR3 is TGTGCCAGCAGTTTACAGGGCCCGGTCCTTGTGTACGAGCAGTACTTC.

This clone was detected only once. The chain uses TRBV6-5 and TRBJ2-7; D remains unclear. Per germline, CDR1 MNHEY and CDR2 SVGAGI. The CDR3 runs to 15 residues. Between the trimmed V and J ends, which lost 2 bases and 3 bases, there was a span of 14 bases. The CDR3 bases are TGTGCCAGCAGTTACGGGTCAGGCGTGAACTACGAGCAGTACTTC. As protein: CASSYGSGVNYEQYF.

This sequence joins TRBV6-2 or TRBV6-3 and TRBJ1-2; D remains unclear. V lost 2 bases and J 0 bases, leaving 7 bases between the germline ends. The CDR3 consists of 14 residues. Germline V gene data show CDR1 as MNHEY and CDR2 as SVGEGT. The DNA for the CDR3 is TGTGCCAGCAGTTACAGAAGCGCTAACTATGGCTACACCTTC. It is translated as CASSYRSANYGYTF.

V is TRBV30 and J is TRBJ2-7; perhaps D is TRBD1 or TRBD2 (7 bases each). Germline CDR1 reads GTSNPN; CDR2 reads SVGIG (reference sequence). This CDR3 has 16 amino acids. Deletions cut 4 bases from V and 2 bases from J, with 21 bases between. CDR3 in amino acids: CAWNPRGGGPPYEQYF. The CDR3 nucleotides read TGTGCCTGGAACCCCAGGGGGGGAGGCCCTCCCTACGAGCAGTACTTC. Looking up the rest from reference TRBV30 and TRBJ2-7 gives the full variable domain: SQTIHQWPATLVQPVGSPLSLECTVEGTSNPNLYWYRQAAGRGLQLLFYSVGIGQISSEVPQNLSASRPQDRQFILSSKKLLLSDSGFYLCAWNPRGGGPPYEQYFGPGTRLTVT.

This chain uses TRBV4-1 with TRBJ2-2; TRBD2 matches at 8 bases. The J segment lost 2 bases and the V segment lost 1 base, leaving 6 bases of the junction unmatched. This CDR3 has 17 amino acids. CDR1 MGHRA and CDR2 YSYEKL come from the germline V gene. Here the CDR3 reads CASSQVWTSPNTGELFF. The CDR3 DNA sequence: TGCGCCAGCAGCCAAGTTTGGACTAGCCCCAACACCGGGGAGCTGTTTTTT.

V gene TRBV21-1 combines with J gene TRBJ2-1; TRBD2 is the table's D call, not checked against the DNA. TRBV21-1 is flagged as a pseudogene. The CDR3 covers 16 residues. The CDR3 coding sequence is TGTGCCAGCAGCAGCCGGGACCGGGGGAGAAACAATGAGCAGTTCTTC. Residues: CASSSRDRGRNNEQFF.

The rearrangement uses TRBV6-5 and TRBJ1-3; maybe TRBD1 (5 bases). The CDR3 consists of 12 residues. Trimming cost V 8 bases and J 7 bases, with 12 bases left between them. CDR1 is MNHEY, CDR2 SVGAGI, per germline. In DNA form, the CDR3 reads TGTGCCAGCTCGAGGGGAGACAACACCATATATTTT. This codes for CASSRGDNTIYF.